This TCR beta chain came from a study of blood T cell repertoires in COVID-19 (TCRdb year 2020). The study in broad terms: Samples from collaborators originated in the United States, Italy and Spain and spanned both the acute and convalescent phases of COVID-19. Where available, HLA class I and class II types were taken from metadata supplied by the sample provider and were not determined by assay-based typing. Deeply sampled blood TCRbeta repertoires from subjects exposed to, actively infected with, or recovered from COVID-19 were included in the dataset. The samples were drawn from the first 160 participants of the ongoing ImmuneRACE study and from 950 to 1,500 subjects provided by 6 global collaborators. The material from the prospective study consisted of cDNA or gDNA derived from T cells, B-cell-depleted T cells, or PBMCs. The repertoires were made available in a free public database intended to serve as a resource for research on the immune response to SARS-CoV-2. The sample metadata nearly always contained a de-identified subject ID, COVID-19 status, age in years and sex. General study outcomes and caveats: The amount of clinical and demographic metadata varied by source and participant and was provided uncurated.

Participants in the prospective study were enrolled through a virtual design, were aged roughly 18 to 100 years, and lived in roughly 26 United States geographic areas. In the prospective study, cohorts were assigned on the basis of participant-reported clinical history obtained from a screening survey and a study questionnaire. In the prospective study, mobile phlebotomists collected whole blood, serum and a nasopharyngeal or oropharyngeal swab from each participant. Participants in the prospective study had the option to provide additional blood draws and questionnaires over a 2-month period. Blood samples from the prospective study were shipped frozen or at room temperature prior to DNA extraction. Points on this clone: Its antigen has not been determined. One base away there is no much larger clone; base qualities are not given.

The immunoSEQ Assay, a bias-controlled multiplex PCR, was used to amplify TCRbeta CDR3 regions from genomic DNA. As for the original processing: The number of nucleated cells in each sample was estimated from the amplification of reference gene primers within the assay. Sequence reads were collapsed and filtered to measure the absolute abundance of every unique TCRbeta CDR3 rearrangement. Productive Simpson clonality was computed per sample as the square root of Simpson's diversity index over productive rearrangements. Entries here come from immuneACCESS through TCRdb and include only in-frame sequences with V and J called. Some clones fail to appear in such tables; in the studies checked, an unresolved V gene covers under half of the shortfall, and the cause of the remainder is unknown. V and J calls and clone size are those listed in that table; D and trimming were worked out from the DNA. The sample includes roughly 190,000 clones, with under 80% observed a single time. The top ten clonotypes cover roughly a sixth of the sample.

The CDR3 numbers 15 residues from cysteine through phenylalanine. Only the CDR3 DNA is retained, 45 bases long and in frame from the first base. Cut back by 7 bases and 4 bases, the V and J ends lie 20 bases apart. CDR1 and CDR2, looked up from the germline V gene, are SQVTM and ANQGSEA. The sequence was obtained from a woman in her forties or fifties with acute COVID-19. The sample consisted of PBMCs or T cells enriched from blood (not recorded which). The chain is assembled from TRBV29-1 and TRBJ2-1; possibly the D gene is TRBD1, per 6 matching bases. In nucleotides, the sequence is TGCAGCGCAAAAGGGGTGCAGGGGATATACAATGAGCAGTTCTTC. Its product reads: CSAKGVQGIYNEQFF.